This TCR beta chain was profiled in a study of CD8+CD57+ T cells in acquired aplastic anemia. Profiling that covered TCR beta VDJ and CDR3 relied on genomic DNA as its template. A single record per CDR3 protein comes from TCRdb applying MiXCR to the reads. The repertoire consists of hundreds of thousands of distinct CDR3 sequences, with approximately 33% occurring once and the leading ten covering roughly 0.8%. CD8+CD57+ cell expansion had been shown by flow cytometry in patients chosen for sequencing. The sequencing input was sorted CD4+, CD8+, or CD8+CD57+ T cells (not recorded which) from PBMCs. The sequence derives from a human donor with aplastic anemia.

Written as DNA, the CDR3 is TGTGCCAGCAGTTATTTAACAGGGTCCAGCTCTGGGGCCAACGTCCTGACTTTC. Residues: CASSYLTGSSSGANVLTF. This rearrangement joins TRBV6-2 or TRBV6-3 to TRBJ2-6; a possible D gene is TRBD1 (6 bases). This CDR3 is 18 amino acids long. Germline V lookup: CDR1 MNHEY, CDR2 SVGEGT. Between the trimmed V and J ends, which lost 3 bases and 0 bases, there was a span of 15 bases.